This T cell receptor (beta chain) was observed in a study of CD8 T cells in Susac syndrome. The V gene end was trimmed by 4 bases and the J gene end by 6 bases; junction bases not matched to a gene: 11. This CDR3 contains 15 residues. Per the germline V gene, CDR1 is MNHEY and CDR2 is SVGAGI. Random hexamers were used to reverse transcribe roughly 0.5 to 1 ug of RNA. The immunoSEQ assay covered 54 Vbeta and 13 Jbeta segments for CDR3. TCRdb ran MiXCR on the immunoSEQ multiplex PCR reads and lists one entry per CDR3 protein. The table includes around 300,000 distinct CDR3 sequences, over 75% detected once. Sequencing of TCR beta was performed on blood CD8+ T cells and on blood CD4+ T cells. Treatment-naive patients with stable or active relapsing-remitting disease were the multiple sclerosis controls. TEMRA cells underwent FACS enrichment and CD8+ and CD4+ T cells underwent negative isolation.

The chain combines TRBV6-5 with TRBJ2-7; 8 positions agree with TRBD2. The sequence derives from a human donor with multiple sclerosis. Sequences were obtained from CD8+ T cells from PBMCs. CDR3 DNA: TGTGCCAGCAGTTTCCGTAGCGGGATGAGGCTCGAGCAGTACTTC. It encodes CASSFRSGMRLEQYF.